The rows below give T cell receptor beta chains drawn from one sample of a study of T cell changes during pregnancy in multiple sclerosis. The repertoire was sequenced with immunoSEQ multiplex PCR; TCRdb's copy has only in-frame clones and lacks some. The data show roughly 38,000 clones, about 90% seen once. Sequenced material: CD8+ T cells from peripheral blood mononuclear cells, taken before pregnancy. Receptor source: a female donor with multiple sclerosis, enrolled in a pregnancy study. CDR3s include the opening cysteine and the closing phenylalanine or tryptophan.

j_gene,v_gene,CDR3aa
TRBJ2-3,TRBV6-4,CASSNRTSGRTSTDTQYF
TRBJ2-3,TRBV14,CASSQVPRLAGSLDTQYF
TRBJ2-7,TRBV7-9,CASTDISYEQYF
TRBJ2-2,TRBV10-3,CAISEYGTAGTGELFF
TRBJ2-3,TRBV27,CASSLAGAGGTDTQYF
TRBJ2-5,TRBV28,CASSFIRDSNQETQYF
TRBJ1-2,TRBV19,CASSLGQGAVGYTF
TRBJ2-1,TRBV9,CASSEIAPPYNEQFF
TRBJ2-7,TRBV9,CASSVAEGGSWYEQYF
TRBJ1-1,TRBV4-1,CASSQDYSGYTEAFF
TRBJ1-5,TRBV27,CASSLSGTGGNQPQHF
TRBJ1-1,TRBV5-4,CASSLEGRTEAFF
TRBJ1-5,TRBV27,CASSSLKFQGTNQPQHF
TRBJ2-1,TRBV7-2,CASSPLGRGANEQFF
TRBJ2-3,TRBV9,CASSVAGSADTQYF
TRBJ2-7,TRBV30,CAWRQGPYEQYF
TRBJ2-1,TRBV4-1,CASSQRLAGNEQFF
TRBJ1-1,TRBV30,CAPSPPGHTEAFF
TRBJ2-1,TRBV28,CASSPQGRYNEQFF
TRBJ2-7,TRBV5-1,CASRYRQGPSYEQYF
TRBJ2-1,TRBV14,CASSQVRLAGALRLYNEQFF
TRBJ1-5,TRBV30,CAWSQDSSNQPQHF
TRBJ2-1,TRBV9,CASSPPARGNEQFF
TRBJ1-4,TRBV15,CATSRADPGQGDEKLFF
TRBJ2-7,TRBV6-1,CASSEWWSSYEQYF
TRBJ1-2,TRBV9,CASSVGQGYFGYTF
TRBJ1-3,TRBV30,CACHDWSSGNTIYF
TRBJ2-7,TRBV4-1,CASSQDEPGPYEQYF
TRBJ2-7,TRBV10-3,CAISLGTGGSYEQYF
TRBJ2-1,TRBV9,CASSPRDRDYNEQFF
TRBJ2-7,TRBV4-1,CASSQDTRDSYEQYF
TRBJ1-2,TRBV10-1,CASTDRDRGGNGYTF
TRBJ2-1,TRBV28,CASSSDSTGIDEQFF
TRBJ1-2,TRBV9,CASSVNTGEGSTYGYTF
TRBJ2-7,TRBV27,CASSFGVSYEQYF
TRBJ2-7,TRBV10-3,CAISEGQGTYEQYF
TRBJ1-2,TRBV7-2,CASGTTGIGYTF
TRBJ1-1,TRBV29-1,CSVRQGRQDTEAFF
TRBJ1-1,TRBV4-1,CASSQDRGGPIEAFF
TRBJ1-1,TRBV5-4,CASSLLAGLNTEAFF
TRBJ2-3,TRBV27,CASRSTRDRIADTQYF
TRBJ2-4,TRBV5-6,CASSLEAYQVQYF
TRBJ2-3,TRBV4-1,CASSQDRTESSTDTQYF
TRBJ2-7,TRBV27,CASSWSSGGYTYEQYF
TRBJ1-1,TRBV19,CATASGQGWTEAFF
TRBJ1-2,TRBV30,CAWSRGYGHPDYTF
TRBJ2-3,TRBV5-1,CASSLDRDGSQYF
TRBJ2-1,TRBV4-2,CASSQEWSSYNEQFF
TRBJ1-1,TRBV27,CATKGQLNTEAFF
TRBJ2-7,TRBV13,CASSTGQGVLEQYF
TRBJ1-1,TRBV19,CASSISGGGTEAFF
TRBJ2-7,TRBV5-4,CASRPLPSRPAIEQYF
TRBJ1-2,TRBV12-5,CASGPSAVGYTF
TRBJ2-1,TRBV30,CAWRAGTGSYNEQFF
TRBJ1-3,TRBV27,CASSLTGTSGNTIYF